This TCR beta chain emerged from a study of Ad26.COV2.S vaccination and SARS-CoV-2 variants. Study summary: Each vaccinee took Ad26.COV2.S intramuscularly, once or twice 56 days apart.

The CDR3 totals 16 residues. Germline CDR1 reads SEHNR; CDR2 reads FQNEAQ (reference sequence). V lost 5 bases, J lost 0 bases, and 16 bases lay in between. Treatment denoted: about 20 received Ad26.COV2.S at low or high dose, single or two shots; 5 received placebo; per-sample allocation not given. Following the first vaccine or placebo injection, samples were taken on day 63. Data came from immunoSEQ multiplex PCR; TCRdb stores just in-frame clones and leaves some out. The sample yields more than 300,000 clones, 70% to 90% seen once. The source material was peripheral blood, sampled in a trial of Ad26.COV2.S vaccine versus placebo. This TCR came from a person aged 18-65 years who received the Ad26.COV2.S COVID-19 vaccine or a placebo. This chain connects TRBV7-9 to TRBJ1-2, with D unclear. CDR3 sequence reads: CASSLYLDATNYGYTF. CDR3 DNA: TGTGCCAGCAGCCTTTACCTGGACGCTACTAACTATGGCTACACCTTC.